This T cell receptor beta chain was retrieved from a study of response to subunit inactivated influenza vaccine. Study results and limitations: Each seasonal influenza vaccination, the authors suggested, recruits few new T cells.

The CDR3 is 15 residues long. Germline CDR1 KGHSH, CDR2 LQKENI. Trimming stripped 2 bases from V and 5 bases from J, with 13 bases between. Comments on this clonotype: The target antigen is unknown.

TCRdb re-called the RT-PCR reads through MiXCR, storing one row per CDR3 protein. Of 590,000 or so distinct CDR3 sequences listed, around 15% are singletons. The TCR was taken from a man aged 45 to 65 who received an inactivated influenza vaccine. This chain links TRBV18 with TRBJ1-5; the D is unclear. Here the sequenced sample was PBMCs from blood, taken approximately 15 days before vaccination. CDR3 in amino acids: CASSPSNRWDQPQHF. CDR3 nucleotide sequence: TGTGCCAGCTCACCATCGAATAGGTGGGATCAGCCCCAGCATTTT.